One sample yielded the 21 T cell receptor beta chains listed below, sequenced in a study of molecular identifiers for immune sequencing clone quantification. TCRdb redid the calling of the PCR reads with MiXCR, one entry per CDR3 protein. The table lists 60,000 to 80,000 distinct CDR3 sequences, less than 20% of them singletons. The sequencing sample was made of naive CD8+ T cells from blood, with Jurkat cell RNA spiked in. As for subset: FACS-sorted CD8+CD4-CCR7+CD45RA+ naive T cells. The receptors were sampled from a human donor in good health. Some libraries in this study had Jurkat cell RNA spiked in.

The table lists this clonotype with many counts. The rearrangement joins TRBV29-1 to TRBJ2-4; D is possibly TRBD2 (6 bases). V dropped 4 bases and J dropped 3 bases, with 10 bases sitting between them. The CDR3 loop spans 13 amino acids. CDR1 is SQVTM, CDR2 ANQGSEA, per germline. Here the CDR3 DNA reads TGCAGCGTTGTGCGGGAAAGCAAAAACATTCAGTACTTC. Translating it yields CSVVRESKNIQYF. Looking up the rest from reference TRBV29-1 and TRBJ2-4 gives the full variable domain: SAVISQKPSRDICQRGTSLTIQCQVDSQVTMMFWYRQQPGQSLTLIATANQGSEATYESGFVIDKFPISRPNLTFSTLTVSNMSPEDSSIYLCSVVRESKNIQYFGAGTRLSVL.

A note on this clonotype: A much larger clone sits a single nucleotide away, making a read error possible. The chain couples TRBV27 to TRBJ2-5; 9 bases are shared with TRBD1. The ends lost 8 bases at V and 3 bases at J; junction bases unmatched: 4. Germline V lookup: CDR1 MNHEY, CDR2 SMNVEV (reference sequence). This CDR3 has 13 residues. CDR3 in DNA: TGTGCCAGCCGTTGGACAGGGGAAGAGACCCAGTACTTC. Its translation is CASRWTGEETQYF.

In this sample, this clonotype turned up many times. The gene calls are TRBV15 and TRBJ2-2; 9 nucleotides match TRBD2. With 0 bases clipped from V and 3 bases from J, the junction kept 8 bases outside the gene matches. Germline CDR1 reads LNHNV; CDR2 reads YYDKDF (reference sequence). This CDR3 contains 18 residues. This CDR3 is CATSRDRPSGEHTGELFF. The DNA of the CDR3 is TGTGCCACCAGCAGAGATCGGCCTAGCGGGGAGCACACCGGGGAGCTGTTTTTT.

This clonotype was counted only a few times. This may be a read error, as it is one base from a much larger clone. The chain combines TRBV13 with TRBJ1-5; 7 bases align to TRBD1. This CDR3 is 17 amino acids long. Unmatched junction bases numbered 13, after V lost 4 bases and J lost 4 bases. Looked up from germline, CDR1 is PRHDT and CDR2 is FYEKMQ (reference sequence). This CDR3 is CASSSPGGEKRNQPQHF. The DNA for the CDR3 is TGTGCCAGCAGCTCACCAGGGGGAGAAAAAAGGAATCAGCCCCAGCATTTT.

This clonotype is medium-sized by share. The V call is TRBV4-2, the J call TRBJ2-7; 12 bases are a match to TRBD2. CDR1 is LGHNA and CDR2 is YNFKEQ in the germline V gene. CDR3 length: 16 residues. V lost 2 bases to trimming and J lost 4 bases; unmatched junction nucleotides: 6. The CDR3 protein is CASSQTEGLAGYEQYF. The CDR3 nucleotides read TGTGCCAGCAGCCAAACCGAGGGACTAGCGGGTTACGAGCAGTACTTC.

This clonotype appeared a few times. The V gene is TRBV6-1, the J gene TRBJ1-1, with D possibly TRBD1 on 5 matching bases. CDR1 and CDR2 from the germline V gene are MNHNS and SASEGT. V shed 6 bases and J shed 1 base, with 9 bases lying between them. The CDR3 totals 13 residues. CDR3 bases: TGTGCCAGCAGATGGGGGGGGAACACTGAAGCTTTCTTT. Residues: CASRWGGNTEAFF.

The chain couples TRBV15 to TRBJ1-1, with D possibly matching TRBD1 (5 bases). V shed 3 bases and J shed 3 bases, with 17 bases lying between them. The CDR3 spans 16 residues. Per germline, CDR1 LNHNV and CDR2 YYDKDF (reference sequence). The CDR3 nucleotides are TGTGCCACCAGCAGTCCCGACAGATTCCCGGACACTGAAGCTTTCTTT. Amino acids: CATSSPDRFPDTEAFF.

The table lists this clonotype with many counts. This chain joins TRBV4-2 and TRBJ1-5, with D unclear. This CDR3 has 17 amino acids. The V gene's germline CDR1 is LGHNA and CDR2 YNFKEQ. V was cut by 0 bases and J by 0 bases, with 12 bases left in between. DNA of the CDR3: TGTGCCAGCAGCCAAGAGTTAGGGTTCGGTAGCAATCAGCCCCAGCATTTT. Amino acid sequence: CASSQELGFGSNQPQHF.

This chain uses TRBV3-1 with TRBJ1-2; a weak D match, TRBD1 (5 bases). Germline V gives CDR1 LGHDT, CDR2 YNNKEL (reference sequence). The V gene lost 1 base and the J gene lost 6 bases, with 15 bases spanning the gap. This CDR3 spans 15 amino acids. The chain's CDR3 is CASSQAGETADGYTF. CDR3 DNA sequence: TGTGCCAGCAGCCAAGCCGGCGAGACAGCTGATGGCTACACCTTC.

The sample holds many counts of this clonotype. This chain uses TRBV27 with TRBJ2-1, with a possible D match to TRBD2 (5 bases). This CDR3 spans 18 amino acids. Germline values: CDR1 MNHEY, CDR2 SMNVEV (reference sequence). V gave up 0 bases and J gave up 4 bases, with 19 bases separating them. The CDR3 spells CASSLSRDLGTRYNEQFF. The CDR3 region has the DNA TGTGCCAGCAGTTTATCGAGGGATCTTGGAACTAGATACAATGAGCAGTTCTTC.

This clonotype was counted ten times or more. The chain is built from TRBV9 and TRBJ2-3; D is perhaps TRBD2 (5 bases). Germline loops: CDR1 SGDLS, CDR2 YYNGEE. This CDR3 has 14 residues. V shed 0 bases and J shed 1 base, with 6 bases lying between them. CDR3 loop: CASSVVSGTDTQYF. In nucleotides, the CDR3 is TGTGCCAGCAGCGTAGTTAGCGGCACAGATACGCAGTATTTT.

This clonotype showed up many times. The V call is TRBV27, the J call TRBJ2-2; D remains ambiguous. Germline loops: CDR1 MNHEY, CDR2 SMNVEV (reference sequence). V lost 2 bases, J lost 9 bases, and 13 bases lay in between. CDR3 length: 14 amino acids. DNA of the CDR3: TGTGCCAGCAGTTTAATAGGCGGTCGGCGGGAGCTGTTTTTT. This encodes CASSLIGGRRELFF.

This clonotype appeared many times. The chain uses TRBV20-1 and TRBJ2-1; D not resolved. CDR1 is DFQATT and CDR2 is SNEGSKA in the germline V gene (reference sequence). The CDR3 extends over 15 amino acids. V dropped 2 bases and J dropped 9 bases, with 20 bases sitting between them. The CDR3 DNA sequence: TGCAGTGCTAGACAGGCCAGTGCTAGGCTCGGTGAGCAGTTCTTC. It codes for CSARQASARLGEQFF.

This clonotype appeared many times. The rearrangement joins TRBV3-1 to TRBJ2-3; 11 bases agree with TRBD2. Losses at the gene ends were 0 bases for V and 5 bases for J; bases not matched to a gene: 10. Germline assignment: CDR1 LGHDT and CDR2 YNNKEL (reference sequence). The CDR3 length is 18 residues. This chain's CDR3 is CASSQELTSGRMKDTQYF. Here the CDR3 DNA reads TGTGCCAGCAGCCAAGAGTTAACTAGCGGGAGAATGAAAGATACGCAGTATTTT.

This clonotype is a singleton in its sample. A much larger clone lies one base from this, so it may be a read error. The chain carries TRBV15 and TRBJ2-1; D unresolved. Germline V lookup: CDR1 LNHNV, CDR2 YYDKDF (reference sequence). The CDR3 runs to 12 residues. Here the CDR3 reads CATSRDGNERFF. DNA of the CDR3: TGTGCCACCAGCAGAGATGGCAATGAGCGGTTCTTC.

Many counts were recorded for this clonotype. The V gene is TRBV7-9, the J gene TRBJ2-7; possibly TRBD2 for D (6 bases). The CDR3 spans 13 residues. V lost 1 base to trimming and J lost 12 bases, with 16 bases between them. Looked up from germline, CDR1 is SEHNR and CDR2 is FQNEAQ (reference sequence). The CDR3 sequence is CASSLEIREEVYF. CDR3 bases: TGTGCCAGCAGCTTAGAAATTAGGGAGGAGGTGTACTTC.

This clonotype turned up a few times. Given a much more abundant clone one base away, this may be a read error. This chain connects TRBV20-1 to TRBJ2-3, with TRBD2 matching over 7 bases. Germline-derived CDR1 and CDR2 are DFQATT and SNEGSKA (reference sequence). V shed 0 bases, J shed 4 bases, and the junction held 7 bases outside the gene matches. The CDR3 length is 15 residues. CDR3 loop: CSARDLGGGADTQYF. The CDR3 DNA follows: TGCAGTGCTAGAGATTTGGGGGGAGGGGCAGATACGCAGTATTTT.

The chain uses TRBV20-1 and TRBJ2-1; 16 nucleotides line up with TRBD2. The germline V gene encodes CDR1 DFQATT and CDR2 SNEGSKA (reference sequence). The V and J ends lost 1 base and 0 bases, in that order; junction bases with no gene match: 6. The CDR3 has 19 amino acids. This CDR3 is CSARGPGLAGGSSYNEQFF. The CDR3 coding sequence is TGCAGTGCTAGAGGACCGGGACTAGCGGGAGGGAGCTCCTACAATGAGCAGTTCTTC.

This clonotype has at least ten counts. V and J are TRBV20-1 and TRBJ2-1, with 11 positions matching TRBD2. Germline lookup yields CDR1 DFQATT and CDR2 SNEGSKA (reference sequence). The CDR3 consists of 15 residues. V shed 3 bases, J shed 4 bases, and the junction held 5 bases outside the gene matches. The CDR3 sequence: CSASGTSGLYNEQFF. The CDR3 nucleotides read TGCAGTGCTAGCGGGACTAGCGGCCTATACAATGAGCAGTTCTTC.

This clonotype was recorded at least ten times. The V and J genes are TRBV5-6 and TRBJ2-6; D is ambiguous. V lost 0 bases and J 0 bases, leaving 7 bases between the germline ends. The germline gives CDR1 SGHDT, CDR2 YYEEEE. The CDR3 spans 16 residues. CDR3 loop: CASSLDRYSGANVLTF. The CDR3 coding sequence is TGTGCCAGCAGCTTGGATCGGTACTCTGGGGCCAACGTCCTGACTTTC.

This clonotype has at least ten counts. This sequence joins TRBV28 and TRBJ1-1, with 8 bases that match TRBD1. In germline, CDR1 is MDHEN, CDR2 SYDVKM. Trimming at V came to 6 bases and at J to 6 bases, leaving 6 bases not matched to a gene. The CDR3 contains 13 residues. The CDR3 DNA sequence: TGTGCCAGCAGCCCAGACAGGGGCGCTGAAGCTTTCTTT. Its protein is CASSPDRGAEAFF.